This T cell receptor beta chain originates from a study of blood T cell repertoires in COVID-19. Turning to the study itself: COVID-19 samples, acute and convalescent, were from the United States, Italy and Spain. From T cells, B-cell-depleted T cells, or PBMCs came the material, which was cDNA or gDNA.

Comments on this clone: This CDR3 is also generated by other DNA sequences in the sample.

There are 14 residues in the CDR3. Looked up from germline, CDR1 is SGDLS and CDR2 is YYNGEE. V lost 0 bases, J lost 2 bases, and 1 base stayed unmatched. In the authors' workflow: Reference gene primer amplification yielded estimated nucleated cell counts. Sequenced by immunoSEQ multiplex PCR; TCRdb stores in-frame clones only, minus some. The V and J calls and clone size were taken over from that table, and D and trimming were inferred from the DNA. The sample includes some 180,000 clones, around 83% of them seen just once. The rearrangement links TRBV9 to TRBJ1-2; 7 bases are shared with TRBD1. Sequencing was carried out using peripheral blood. The clonotype was recovered from an older woman with acute or convalescent COVID-19. CDR3 region: CASSVGDRNYGYTF. The CDR3 DNA follows: TGTGCCAGCAGCGTAGGGGACAGAAACTATGGCTACACCTTC.